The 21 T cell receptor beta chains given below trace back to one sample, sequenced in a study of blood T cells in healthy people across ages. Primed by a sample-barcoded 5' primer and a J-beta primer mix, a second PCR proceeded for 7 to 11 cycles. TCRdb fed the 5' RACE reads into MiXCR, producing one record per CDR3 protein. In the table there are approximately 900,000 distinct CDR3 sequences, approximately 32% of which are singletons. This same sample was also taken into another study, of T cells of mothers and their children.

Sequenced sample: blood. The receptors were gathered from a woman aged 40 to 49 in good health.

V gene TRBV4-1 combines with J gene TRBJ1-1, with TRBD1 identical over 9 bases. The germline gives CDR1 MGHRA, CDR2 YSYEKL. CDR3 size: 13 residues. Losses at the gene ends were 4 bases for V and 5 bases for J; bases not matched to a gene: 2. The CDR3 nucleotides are TGCGCCAGCAGCCGGGACAGGGAGACTGAAGCTTTCTTT. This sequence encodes CASSRDRETEAFF.

CDR3 nucleotides: TGCAGCGTTTCACAGGGCACCTTGAACACTGAAGCTTTCTTT. Protein: CSVSQGTLNTEAFF. The gene calls are TRBV29-1 and TRBJ1-1; TRBD1 is a possible D gene (6 bases). Germline assignment: CDR1 SQVTM and CDR2 ANQGSEA. This CDR3 is 14 amino acids long. Trimming left V 5 bases short and J 0 bases short, with 13 bases between.

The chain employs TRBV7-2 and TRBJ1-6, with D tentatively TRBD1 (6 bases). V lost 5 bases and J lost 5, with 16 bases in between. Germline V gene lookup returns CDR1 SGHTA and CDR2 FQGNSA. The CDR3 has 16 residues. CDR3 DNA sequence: TGTGCCAGCAGCCCAAGGACAGCTCCCGATAATTCACCCCTCCACTTT. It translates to CASSPRTAPDNSPLHF.

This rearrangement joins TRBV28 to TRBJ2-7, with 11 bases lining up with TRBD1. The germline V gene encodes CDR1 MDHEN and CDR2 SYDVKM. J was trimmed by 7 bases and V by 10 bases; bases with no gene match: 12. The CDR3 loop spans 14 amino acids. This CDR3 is CANGYGTGGGEQYF. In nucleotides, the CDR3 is TGTGCCAACGGTTATGGGACAGGGGGTGGAGAGCAGTACTTC.

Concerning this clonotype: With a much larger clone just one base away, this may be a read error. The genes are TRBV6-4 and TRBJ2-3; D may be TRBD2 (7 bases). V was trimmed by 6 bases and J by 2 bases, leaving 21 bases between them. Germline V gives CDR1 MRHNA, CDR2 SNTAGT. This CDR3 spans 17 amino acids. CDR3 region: CASRPLLVGGLTDTQYF. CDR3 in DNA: TGTGCCAGCAGGCCCCTCTTAGTGGGGGGGCTCACAGATACGCAGTATTTT.

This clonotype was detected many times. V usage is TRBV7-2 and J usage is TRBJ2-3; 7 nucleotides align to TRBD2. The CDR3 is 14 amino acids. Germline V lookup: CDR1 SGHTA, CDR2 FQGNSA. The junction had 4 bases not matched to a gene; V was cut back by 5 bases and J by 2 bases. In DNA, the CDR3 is TGTGCCAGCAGCCGACTAGCCATCACAGATACGCAGTATTTT. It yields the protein CASSRLAITDTQYF.

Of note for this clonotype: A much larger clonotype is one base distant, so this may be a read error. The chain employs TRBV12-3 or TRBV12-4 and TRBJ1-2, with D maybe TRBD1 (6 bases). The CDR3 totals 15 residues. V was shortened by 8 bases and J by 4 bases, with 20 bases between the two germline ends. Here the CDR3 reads CASGRRLTGGYGYTF. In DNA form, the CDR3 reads TGTGCCAGCGGTAGACGTTTGACAGGAGGCTATGGCTACACCTTC.

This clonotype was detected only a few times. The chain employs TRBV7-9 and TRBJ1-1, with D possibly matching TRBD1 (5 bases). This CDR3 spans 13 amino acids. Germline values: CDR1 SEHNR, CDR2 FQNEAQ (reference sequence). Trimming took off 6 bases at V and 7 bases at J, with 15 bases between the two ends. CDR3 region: CASSSVRDDEAFF. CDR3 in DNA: TGTGCCAGCAGTTCGGTCCGGGACGATGAAGCTTTCTTT.

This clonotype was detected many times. CDR3 sequence: CASSQRVQNYGYTF. The CDR3, as DNA: TGCGCCAGCAGCCAAAGGGTACAGAACTATGGCTACACCTTC. This chain uses TRBV4-3 with TRBJ1-2, with D unclear. With 2 bases removed from V and 2 bases from J, the gap between germline ends came to 9 bases. Germline values: CDR1 LGHNA, CDR2 YSLEER. This CDR3 is 14 amino acids long.

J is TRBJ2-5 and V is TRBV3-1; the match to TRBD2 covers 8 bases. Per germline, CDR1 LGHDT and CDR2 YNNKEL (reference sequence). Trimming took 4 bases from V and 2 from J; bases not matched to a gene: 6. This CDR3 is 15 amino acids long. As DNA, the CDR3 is TGTGCCAGCAGCCGGCCCGCTAGCGGGCAAGAGACCCAGTACTTC. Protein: CASSRPASGQETQYF.

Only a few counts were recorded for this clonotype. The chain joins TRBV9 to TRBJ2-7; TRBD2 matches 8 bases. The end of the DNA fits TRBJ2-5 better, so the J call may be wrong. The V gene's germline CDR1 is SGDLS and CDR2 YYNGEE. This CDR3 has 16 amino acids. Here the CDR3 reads CASSERGAGGFETQYF. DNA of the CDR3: TGTGCCAGCAGCGAGAGGGGGGCGGGAGGTTTTGAGACCCAGTACTTC.

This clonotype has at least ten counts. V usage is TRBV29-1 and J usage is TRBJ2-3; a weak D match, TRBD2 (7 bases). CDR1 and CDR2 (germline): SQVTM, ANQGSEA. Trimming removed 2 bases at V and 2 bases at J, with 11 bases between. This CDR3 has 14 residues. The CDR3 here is CSVESGGHTDTQYF. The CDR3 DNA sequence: TGCAGCGTTGAATCGGGGGGACACACAGATACGCAGTATTTT.

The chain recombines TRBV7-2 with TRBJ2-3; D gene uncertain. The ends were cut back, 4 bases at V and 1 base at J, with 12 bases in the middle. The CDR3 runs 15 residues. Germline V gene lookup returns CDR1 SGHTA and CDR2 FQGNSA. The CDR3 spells CASSWSGSGTDTQYF. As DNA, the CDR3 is TGTGCCAGCAGCTGGTCAGGTTCCGGCACAGATACGCAGTATTTT. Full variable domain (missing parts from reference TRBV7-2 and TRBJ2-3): GAGVSQSPSNKVTEKGKDVELRCDPISGHTALYWYRQSLGQGLEFLIYFQGNSAPDKSGLPSDRFSAERTGGSVSTLTIQRTQQEDSAVYLCASSWSGSGTDTQYFGPGTRLTVL.

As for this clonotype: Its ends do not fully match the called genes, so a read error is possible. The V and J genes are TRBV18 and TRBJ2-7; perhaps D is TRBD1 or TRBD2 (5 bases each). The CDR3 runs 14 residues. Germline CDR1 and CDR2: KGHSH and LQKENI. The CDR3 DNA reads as TGTGTCAGCTCACCGAGGGGCCGAATCTACGAGCAGTACTTC. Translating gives CVSSPRGRIYEQYF.

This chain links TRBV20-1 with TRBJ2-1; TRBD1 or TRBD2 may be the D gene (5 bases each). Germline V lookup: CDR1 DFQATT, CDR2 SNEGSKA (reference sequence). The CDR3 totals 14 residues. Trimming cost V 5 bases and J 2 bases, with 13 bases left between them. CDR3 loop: CSAFPGRTYNEQFF. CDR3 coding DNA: TGCAGTGCTTTTCCGGGACGGACCTACAATGAGCAGTTCTTC.

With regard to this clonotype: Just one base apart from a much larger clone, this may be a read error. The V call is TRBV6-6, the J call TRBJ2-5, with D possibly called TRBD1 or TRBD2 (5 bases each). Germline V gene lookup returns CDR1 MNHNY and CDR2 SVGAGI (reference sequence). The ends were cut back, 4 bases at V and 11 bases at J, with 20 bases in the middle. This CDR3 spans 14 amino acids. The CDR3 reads CASSSLGDPNEQYF. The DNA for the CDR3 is TGTGCCAGCAGTTCACTGGGGGACCCCAATGAGCAGTACTTC.

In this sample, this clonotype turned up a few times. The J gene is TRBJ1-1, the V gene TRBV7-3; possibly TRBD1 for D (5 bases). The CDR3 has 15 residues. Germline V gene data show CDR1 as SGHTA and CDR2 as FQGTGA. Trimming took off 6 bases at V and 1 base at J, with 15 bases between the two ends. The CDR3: CASRLIAGPNTEAFF. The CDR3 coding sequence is TGTGCCAGCAGGCTTATTGCGGGACCGAACACTGAAGCTTTCTTT.

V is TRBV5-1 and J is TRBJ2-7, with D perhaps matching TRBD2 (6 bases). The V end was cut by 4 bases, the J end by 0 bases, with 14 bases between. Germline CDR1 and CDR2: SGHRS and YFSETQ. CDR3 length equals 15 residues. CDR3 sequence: CASSAGRTNSYEQYF. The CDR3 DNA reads TGCGCCAGCAGCGCGGGACGGACGAACTCCTACGAGCAGTACTTC.

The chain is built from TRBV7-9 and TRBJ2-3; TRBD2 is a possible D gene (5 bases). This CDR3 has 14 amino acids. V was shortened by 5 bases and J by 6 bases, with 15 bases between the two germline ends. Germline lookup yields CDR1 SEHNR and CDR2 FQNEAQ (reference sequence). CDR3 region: CASSRANSGDTQYF. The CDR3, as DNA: TGTGCCAGCAGCAGGGCTAACTCGGGGGATACGCAGTATTTT.

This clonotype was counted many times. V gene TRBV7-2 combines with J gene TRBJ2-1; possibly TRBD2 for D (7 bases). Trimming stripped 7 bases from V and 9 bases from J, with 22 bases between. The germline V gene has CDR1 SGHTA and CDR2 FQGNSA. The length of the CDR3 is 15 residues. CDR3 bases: TGTGCCAGCACCTCGGGGGCTAGCGGCCTGGGTGAGCAGTTCTTC. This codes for CASTSGASGLGEQFF.

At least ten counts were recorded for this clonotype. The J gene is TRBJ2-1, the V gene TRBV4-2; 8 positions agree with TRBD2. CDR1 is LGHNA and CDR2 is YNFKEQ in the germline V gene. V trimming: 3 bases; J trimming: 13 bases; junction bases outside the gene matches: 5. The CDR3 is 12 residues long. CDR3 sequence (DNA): TGTGCCAGCAGCCAGGAAGGGACTAGTCAGTTCTTC. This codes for CASSQEGTSQFF.